Detailed here is one T cell receptor beta chain. Its antigen is unidentified. Only in-frame clones appear in the TCRdb table, and some are missing; sequencing was by immunoSEQ multiplex PCR. The sample records 150,000 to 200,000 clones, about 91% being singletons. The data are from a study of T cell responses to AZD1222 COVID-19 vaccine. Overall study results and limits: Only 5 or 6 individuals given AZD1222 were seropositive at baseline. Spike-specific TCR breadth and depth rose after two AZD1222 doses. Across the whole spike, CD4 TCRs peaked at regions 160-218 and 743-854.

This CDR3 is 14 amino acids long. CDR1 SQVTM and CDR2 ANQGSEA come from the germline V gene. The junction had 6 bases not matched to a gene; V was cut back by 4 bases and J by 1 base. The V and J genes are TRBV29-1 and TRBJ1-1, with 7 bases lining up with TRBD1. This clonotype was obtained from an adult who received the AZD1222 COVID-19 vaccine. Sample: peripheral blood, taken 28 days after the second AZD1222 dose. The CDR3 DNA sequence: TGCAGCGTTGGCAGTTACAGGGGGAACACTGAAGCTTTCTTT. Residues: CSVGSYRGNTEAFF.